The 18 T cell receptor beta chains below all came from one sample that was sequenced in a study of blood T cell repertoires in COVID-19. The repertoire was sequenced with immunoSEQ multiplex PCR; TCRdb's copy has only in-frame clones and lacks some. The sample carries tens of thousands of clones, 89% recorded once. The sequenced material came from peripheral blood. These receptors were taken from a woman aged 60-75 years with active COVID-19.

This chain joins TRBV13 and TRBJ1-1; TRBD1 matches 10 bases. CDR3 length equals 18 residues. CDR1 PRHDT and CDR2 FYEKMQ come from the germline V gene (reference sequence). Unmatched junction bases numbered 7, after V lost 0 bases and J lost 0 bases. CDR3: CASSLGIGQGGMNTEAFF. The DNA for the CDR3 is TGTGCCAGCAGCTTAGGAATCGGACAGGGGGGCATGAACACTGAAGCTTTCTTT. The full variable domain, with the rest looked up from reference TRBV13 and TRBJ1-1, is AAGVIQSPRHLIKEKRETATLKCYPIPRHDTVYWYQQGPGQDPQFLISFYEKMQSDKGSIPDRFSAQQFSDYHSELNMSSLELGDSALYFCASSLGIGQGGMNTEAFFGQGTRLTVV.

The chain recombines TRBV18 with TRBJ1-1, with 7 bases matching TRBD1. After removal of 3 bases from V and 0 bases from J, the junction contained 4 bases not matched to a gene. CDR3 length equals 15 residues. Germline-derived CDR1 and CDR2 are KGHSH and LQKENI. CDR3 region: CASSPTTGLNTEAFF. The CDR3 DNA reads TGTGCCAGCTCACCTACGACAGGGTTGAACACTGAAGCTTTCTTT.

The rearrangement links TRBV2 to TRBJ2-2; 10 bases match TRBD2. Germline V gives CDR1 SNHLY, CDR2 FYNNEI. CDR3 size: 15 residues. V trimming: 6 bases; J trimming: 5 bases; junction bases outside the gene matches: 6. The CDR3 DNA follows: TGTGCCAGCAGGCCTTTAGCGGGGGGTACCGGGGAGCTGTTTTTT. Translating gives CASRPLAGGTGELFF. The whole variable domain, remainder taken from reference TRBV2 and TRBJ2-2, is EPEVTQTPSHQVTQMGQEVILRCVPISNHLYFYWYRQILGQKVEFLVSFYNNEISEKSEIFDDQFSVERPDGSNFTLKIRSTKLEDSAMYFCASRPLAGGTGELFFGEGSRLTVL.

The V gene is TRBV7-9, the J gene TRBJ1-5, with 7 positions matching TRBD1. Trimming took 3 bases from V and 3 from J; bases not matched to a gene: 2. Looked up from germline, CDR1 is SEHNR and CDR2 is FQNEAQ (reference sequence). The length of the CDR3 is 14 residues. The CDR3 sequence is CASSLGQPNQPQHF. The CDR3 nucleotides are TGTGCCAGCAGCTTGGGACAGCCCAATCAGCCCCAGCATTTT. Drawing the rest from reference TRBV7-9 and TRBJ1-5, the complete variable domain is DTGVSQNPRHKITKRGQNVTFRCDPISEHNRLYWYRQTLGQGPEFLTYFQNEAQLEKSRLLSDRFSAERPKGSFSTLEIQRTEQGDSAMYLCASSLGQPNQPQHFGDGTRLSIL.

The chain is built from TRBV9 and TRBJ2-1, with 11 positions matching TRBD1. The germline V gene encodes CDR1 SGDLS and CDR2 YYNGEE. Unmatched junction bases numbered 3, after V lost 0 bases and J lost 7 bases. This CDR3 contains 15 residues. In nucleotides, the CDR3 is TGTGCCAGCAGCGTAGCGGGACAGGGGGAAAATGAGCAGTTCTTC. It codes for CASSVAGQGENEQFF.

The rearrangement joins TRBV21-1 to TRBJ1-5; the DNA was not compared with TRBD1, the D call given in the table. TRBV21-1 is assigned pseudogene status. The CDR3 totals 15 residues. DNA for the CDR3: TGTGCCAGCAGCAAATGGTACAAGAATAATCAGCCCCAGCATTTT. Translation: CASSKWYKNNQPQHF.

The chain combines TRBV4-2 with TRBJ1-5; D is unresolved. Germline CDR1 LGHNA, CDR2 YNFKEQ. This CDR3 is 13 amino acids long. With 0 bases removed from V and 4 bases from J, the gap between germline ends came to 4 bases. The CDR3 DNA follows: TGTGCCAGCAGCCAAGACAGAAATCAGCCCCAGCATTTT. Translated: CASSQDRNQPQHF.

V gene TRBV9 combines with J gene TRBJ1-1; TRBD1 matches 7 bases. Per germline, CDR1 SGDLS and CDR2 YYNGEE. The CDR3 has 18 amino acids. Trimming cost V 0 bases and J 1 base; bases outside gene matches: 12. The CDR3 is CASSVVPGGLGGNTEAFF. For the CDR3, the DNA is TGTGCCAGCAGCGTAGTGCCAGGGGGATTAGGTGGGAACACTGAAGCTTTCTTT.

The DNA of the CDR3 is TGTGCCAGCAGCTTGGCCTCGCTACCGAGCTCCTACAATGAGCAGTTCTTC. Encoded protein: CASSLASLPSSYNEQFF. The chain uses TRBV5-8 and TRBJ2-1; D unresolved. The CDR3 has 17 residues. The germline V and J ends were trimmed by 0 bases and 0 bases, with 13 bases remaining between them. Germline lookup yields CDR1 SGHTS and CDR2 YDEGEE. Full variable domain (rest looked up from reference TRBV5-8 and TRBJ2-1): EAGVTQSPTHLIKTRGQQATLRCSPISGHTSVYWYQQALGLGLQFLLWYDEGEERNRGNFPPRFSGRQFPNYSSELNVNALELEDSALYLCASSLASLPSSYNEQFFGPGTRLTVL.

Only a few counts were recorded for this clone. The chain has TRBV7-9 and TRBJ1-5, with D tentatively TRBD1 (5 bases). Per the germline V gene, CDR1 is SEHNR and CDR2 is FQNEAQ (reference sequence). V was cut by 3 bases and J by 2 bases, with 8 bases left in between. The CDR3 has 14 residues. CDR3 bases: TGTGCCAGCAGCTTGGAACAGGGCAATCAGCCCCAGCATTTT. Translation gives CASSLEQGNQPQHF.

The chain carries TRBV25-1 and TRBJ1-1; a possible D gene is TRBD1 (6 bases). Trimming stripped 2 bases from V and 10 bases from J, with 14 bases between. CDR3 length: 13 amino acids. The germline V gene encodes CDR1 MGHDK and CDR2 SYGVNS. DNA of the CDR3: TGTGCCAGCAGTGAAACAGGGCCGGGCGGAGCTTTCTTT. This gives the protein CASSETGPGGAFF.

The V and J genes are TRBV9 and TRBJ2-5; D remains ambiguous. Trimming cost V 0 bases and J 4 bases, with 7 bases left between them. The CDR3 has 13 residues. Germline CDR1 SGDLS, CDR2 YYNGEE. The CDR3 here is CASSVGLGETQYF. CDR3 DNA: TGTGCCAGCAGCGTAGGGCTAGGAGAGACCCAGTACTTC.

The V gene is TRBV4-2, the J gene TRBJ2-1; tentatively, D is TRBD2 (6 bases). The V and J ends lost 8 bases and 4 bases respectively, with 15 bases between them. CDR1 is LGHNA, CDR2 YNFKEQ, per germline. This CDR3 region has 14 residues. CDR3 DNA sequence: TGTGCCAGCGGCGGAGGGGCAGGTTACAATGAGCAGTTCTTC. It specifies CASGGGAGYNEQFF.

V is TRBV4-2 and J is TRBJ2-7; D is possibly TRBD1 (6 bases). V lost 0 bases and J 8 bases, leaving 29 bases between the germline ends. Germline-derived CDR1 and CDR2 are LGHNA and YNFKEQ. This CDR3 has 19 residues. The CDR3 DNA sequence: TGTGCCAGCAGCCAAGAGGGGACATCAAGCGCGTCCTACGAGCCGAAGCAGTACTTC. Its protein is CASSQEGTSSASYEPKQYF.

This chain uses TRBV2 with TRBJ2-6; 8 bases fit TRBD1. The ends lost 7 bases at V and 0 bases at J; junction bases unmatched: 5. The germline CDR1 and CDR2 sequences are SNHLY and FYNNEI. This CDR3 spans 16 amino acids. CDR3 residues: CASTGQGLSGANVLTF. CDR3 nucleotides: TGTGCCAGCACCGGACAGGGCCTCTCTGGGGCCAACGTCCTGACTTTC. Supplemented by reference TRBV2 and TRBJ2-6, the full variable domain reads EPEVTQTPSHQVTQMGQEVILRCVPISNHLYFYWYRQILGQKVEFLVSFYNNEISEKSEIFDDQFSVERPDGSNFTLKIRSTKLEDSAMYFCASTGQGLSGANVLTFGAGSRLTVL.

The rearrangement links TRBV6-6 to TRBJ1-4; tentatively, D is TRBD1 (5 bases). CDR3 size: 14 residues. V lost 5 bases and J 7 bases, leaving 14 bases between the germline ends. The germline V gene has CDR1 MNHNY and CDR2 SVGAGI (reference sequence). The CDR3 region is CASSKPGGREKLFF. CDR3 DNA sequence: TGTGCCAGCAGTAAACCGGGGGGACGTGAAAAACTGTTTTTT.

The J gene is TRBJ1-6, the V gene TRBV30; 10 nucleotides agree with TRBD1. Looked up from germline, CDR1 is GTSNPN and CDR2 is SVGIG (reference sequence). The CDR3 spans 15 residues. Trimming cost V 2 bases and J 7 bases; bases outside gene matches: 5. CDR3 in amino acids: CAWSIPGQGNSPLHF. As DNA, the CDR3 is TGTGCCTGGAGTATCCCGGGACAGGGGAATTCACCCCTCCACTTT. Combining the CDR3 with reference TRBV30 and TRBJ1-6 gives the whole variable domain SQTIHQWPATLVQPVGSPLSLECTVEGTSNPNLYWYRQAAGRGLQLLFYSVGIGQISSEVPQNLSASRPQDRQFILSSKKLLLSDSGFYLCAWSIPGQGNSPLHFGNGTRLTVT.

This clone was recorded a few times. This chain uses TRBV6-1 with TRBJ1-2; D is possibly TRBD1 (5 bases). Trimming shortened V by 3 bases and J by 4 bases, and 12 bases separated the two germline ends. The germline V gene encodes CDR1 MNHNS and CDR2 SASEGT. The CDR3 runs to 14 residues. The chain's CDR3 is CASSEGGGLYGYTF. The CDR3 nucleotides read TGTGCCAGCAGTGAGGGTGGGGGACTCTATGGCTACACCTTC.